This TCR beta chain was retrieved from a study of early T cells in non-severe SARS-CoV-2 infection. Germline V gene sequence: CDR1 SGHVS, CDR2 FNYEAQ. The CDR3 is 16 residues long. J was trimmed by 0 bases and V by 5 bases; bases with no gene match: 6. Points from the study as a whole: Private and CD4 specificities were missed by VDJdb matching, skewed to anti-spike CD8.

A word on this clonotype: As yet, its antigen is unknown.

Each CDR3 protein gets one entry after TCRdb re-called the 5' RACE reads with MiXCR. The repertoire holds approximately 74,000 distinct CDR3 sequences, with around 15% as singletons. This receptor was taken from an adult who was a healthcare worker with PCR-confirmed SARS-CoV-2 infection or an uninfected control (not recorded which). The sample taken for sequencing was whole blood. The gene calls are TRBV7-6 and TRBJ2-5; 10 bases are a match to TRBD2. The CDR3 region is CASSRLTSGYQETQYF. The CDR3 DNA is TGTGCCAGCAGCCGACTGACTAGCGGGTACCAAGAGACCCAGTACTTC.